Listed below are T cell receptor beta chains from one sample, sequenced in a study of regulatory T cells in long-lasting Graves disease. MiXCR was run by TCRdb on the multiplex PCR reads, yielding one entry per CDR3 protein. The sample shows about 430,000 distinct CDR3 sequences, roughly 21% of them seen only once. This sample comprised peripheral blood mononuclear cells (PBMCs), obtained when the disease was refractory, from a patient treated with antithyroid drugs. These receptor sequences come from a female donor with Graves disease. Both conserved end residues are part of each CDR3. D genes are given only for firm matches. The size of a clone is reported for some rows only, either as once, few or many, or as a class for expanded clones.

D	V	size	J	DNA	CDR3
TRBD1	TRBV20-1	many	TRBJ1-6	TGCAGTGCTAGAGGGGACAGGGAAATCGTTTCACCCCTCCACTTT	CSARGDREIVSPLHF
-	TRBV29-1	-	TRBJ2-2	TGCAGCGTCCTAGGGGAGAACACCGGGGAGCTGTTTTTT	CSVLGENTGELFF
-	TRBV29-1	many	TRBJ1-1	TGCAGCGTTTGCCGGACCATGTACACTGAAGCTTTCTTT	CSVCRTMYTEAFF
-	TRBV28	many	TRBJ2-1	TGTGCCAGCAGTCCACACAGAGCCGAGCAGTTCTTC	CASSPHRAEQFF
-	TRBV5-1	few	TRBJ2-7	TGCGCCAGCAGCTTTTCTGGGACGGAAGAGCAGTACTTC	CASSFSGTEEQYF
-	TRBV5-1	-	TRBJ2-7	TGCGCCAGCAGAATAACAGGATCGAACTACGAGCAGTACTTC	CASRITGSNYEQYF
TRBD1	TRBV20-1	many	TRBJ1-4	TGCAGTGCGGAGGACAGGTTAAGTGAAAAACTGTTTTTT	CSAEDRLSEKLFF
TRBD2	TRBV27	-	TRBJ2-5	TGTGCCAGCAGCCATCTAGCGGGGGTGGAGGAGACCCAGTACTTC	CASSHLAGVEETQYF
-	TRBV7-9	-	TRBJ2-3	TGTGCCAGCAGCGGGGGGAGGCCAGGAACAGATACGCAGTATTTT	CASSGGRPGTDTQYF
-	TRBV5-1	many	TRBJ2-7	TGCGCCAGCAGCTTGGAGAGATACTCCTACGAGCAGTACTTC	CASSLERYSYEQYF
-	TRBV9	few	TRBJ2-7	TGTGCCAGCAGCGCTGGCGGGATTGATTTTTACGAGCAGTACTTC	CASSAGGIDFYEQYF
-	TRBV7-9	-	TRBJ1-1	TGTGCCAGCAGCTTAGTCGTGGAGCCTGAAGCTTTCTTT	CASSLVVEPEAFF
TRBD2	TRBV20-1	-	TRBJ2-2	TGCAGCGCTAGACCTAGCGGGAGTACCGCCGGGGAGCTGTTTTTT	CSARPSGSTAGELFF
-	TRBV28	many	TRBJ1-1	TGTGCCAGCAGCTTTGACAGGAAAAACACTGAAGCTTTCTTT	CASSFDRKNTEAFF
-	TRBV9	many	TRBJ2-7	TGTGCCAGCAGCGTAAGGGCCGAGTTTAGTGGCGAGCAGTACTTC	CASSVRAEFSGEQYF
TRBD2	TRBV5-1	-	TRBJ2-7	TGCGTCAGCAGCTTGGGAGTAGCGGGAGACTACGAGCAGTACTTC	CVSSLGVAGDYEQYF
TRBD2	TRBV30	-	TRBJ2-2	TGTGCCTGGAAAGGACTAGCGGGGTCCGGGGAGCTGTTTTTT	CAWKGLAGSGELFF
TRBD1	TRBV5-1	-	TRBJ2-1	TGCGCCAGCAGGTTGCAGGACAGGGACAGCTCCTACAATGAGCAGTTCTTC	CASRLQDRDSSYNEQFF
TRBD2	TRBV12-3/TRBV12-4	few	TRBJ2-1	TGTGCCAGTAGCGGGACTAGCGGGAGTACTGAGCAGTTCTTC	CASSGTSGSTEQFF
TRBD1	TRBV28	-	TRBJ1-2	TGTGCCAGCAGTTTTCTAGGGACAGGGGGAATTCGGAACTATGGCTACACCTTC	CASSFLGTGGIRNYGYTF
-	TRBV25-1	many	TRBJ1-1	TGTGCCAGCCAGTCTAGGGCGGTTGAAGCTTTCTTT	CASQSRAVEAFF
TRBD1	TRBV4-1	-	TRBJ1-5	TGCGCCAGCAGCCAAGAAGGGGTTTGGGGGGACAGCGAGAAAAATCAGCCCCAGCATTTT	CASSQEGVWGDSEKNQPQHF
TRBD2	TRBV6-2/TRBV6-3	many	TRBJ2-1	TGTGCCAGCAGTGACAGGACTAGCGGGAGTTCCTACAATGAGCAGTTCTTC	CASSDRTSGSSYNEQFF
TRBD2	TRBV28	-	TRBJ2-3	TGTGCCAGCAGCCCCCGACTAGCGGGGTTTGGGTACACAGATACGCAGTATTTT	CASSPRLAGFGYTDTQYF
TRBD1	TRBV7-9	few	TRBJ2-1	TGTGCCAGCAGCTTAGGACAGGGGAGTAGCGATGAGCAGTTCTTC	CASSLGQGSSDEQFF
TRBD1	TRBV25-1	-	TRBJ2-2	TGTGCCAGCGGCGCTTCTACAGGGGGGAACACCGGGGAGCTGTTTTTT	CASGASTGGNTGELFF
TRBD1	TRBV28	many	TRBJ1-1	TGTGCCAGCAGTTTAATCGACAGGGTTTCCGCTGAAGCTTTCTTT	CASSLIDRVSAEAFF
TRBD2	TRBV12-3/TRBV12-4	many	TRBJ2-7	TGTGCCAGCAGACCCGGACTAGCGGGGGCCTACGAGCAGTACTTC	CASRPGLAGAYEQYF
-	TRBV29-1	-	TRBJ1-2	TGCAGCGTTGCCACAGGCGGCCTCTATGGCTACACCTTC	CSVATGGLYGYTF
-	TRBV28	many	TRBJ2-7	TGTGCCAGCGCCACCCACCCCCACGAGCAGTACTTC	CASATHPHEQYF
TRBD2	TRBV9	few	TRBJ2-7	TGTGCCAGCAGCGCAACCGGGACTAGCCCGACCTACGAGCAGTACTTC	CASSATGTSPTYEQYF